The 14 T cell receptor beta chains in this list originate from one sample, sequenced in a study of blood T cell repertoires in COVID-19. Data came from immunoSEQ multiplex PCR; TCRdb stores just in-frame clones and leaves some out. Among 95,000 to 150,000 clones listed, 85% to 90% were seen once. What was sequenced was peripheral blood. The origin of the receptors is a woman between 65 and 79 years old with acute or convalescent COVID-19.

The CDR3 sequence: CASSEQGNIQYF. CDR3 in DNA: TGTGCCAGCTCAGAGCAGGGGAACATTCAGTACTTC. The chain uses TRBV18 and TRBJ2-4; the D gene is possibly TRBD1 (6 bases). Germline V lookup: CDR1 KGHSH, CDR2 LQKENI. The V gene lost 5 bases and the J gene lost 7 bases, with 9 bases spanning the gap. This CDR3 region has 12 residues.

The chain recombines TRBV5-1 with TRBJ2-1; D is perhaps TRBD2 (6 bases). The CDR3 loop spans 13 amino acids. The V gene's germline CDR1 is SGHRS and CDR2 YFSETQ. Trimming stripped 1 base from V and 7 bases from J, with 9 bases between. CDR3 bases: TGCGCCAGCAGCTTGTCGGGGGAAAATGAGCAGTTCTTC. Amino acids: CASSLSGENEQFF.

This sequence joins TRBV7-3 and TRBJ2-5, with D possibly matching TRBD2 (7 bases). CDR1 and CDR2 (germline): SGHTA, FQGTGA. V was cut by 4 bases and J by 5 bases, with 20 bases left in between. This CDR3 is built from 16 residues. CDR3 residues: CASSSTGGGGSETQYF. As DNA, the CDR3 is TGTGCCAGCAGCTCTACTGGGGGGGGCGGGTCGGAGACCCAGTACTTC.

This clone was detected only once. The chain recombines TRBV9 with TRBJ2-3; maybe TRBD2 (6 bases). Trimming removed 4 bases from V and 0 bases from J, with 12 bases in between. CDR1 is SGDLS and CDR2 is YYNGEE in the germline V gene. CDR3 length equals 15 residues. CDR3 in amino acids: CASSRGGTSTDTQYF. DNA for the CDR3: TGTGCCAGCAGCCGCGGAGGGACTAGCACAGATACGCAGTATTTT.

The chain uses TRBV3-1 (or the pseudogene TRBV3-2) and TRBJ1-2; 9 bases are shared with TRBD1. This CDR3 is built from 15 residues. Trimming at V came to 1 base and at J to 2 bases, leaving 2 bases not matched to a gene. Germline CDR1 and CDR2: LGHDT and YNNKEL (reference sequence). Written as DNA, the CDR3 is TGTGCCAGCAGCCAAGCCGGACAGGGGAACTATGGCTACACCTTC. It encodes CASSQAGQGNYGYTF.

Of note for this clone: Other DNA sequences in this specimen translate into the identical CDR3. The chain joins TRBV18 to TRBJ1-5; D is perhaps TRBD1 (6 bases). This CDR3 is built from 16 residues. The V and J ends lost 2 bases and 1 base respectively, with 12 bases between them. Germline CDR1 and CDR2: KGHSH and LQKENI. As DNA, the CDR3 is TGTGCCAGCTCACCAACAGGGCGAAGCAGCAATCAGCCCCAGCATTTT. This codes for CASSPTGRSSNQPQHF.

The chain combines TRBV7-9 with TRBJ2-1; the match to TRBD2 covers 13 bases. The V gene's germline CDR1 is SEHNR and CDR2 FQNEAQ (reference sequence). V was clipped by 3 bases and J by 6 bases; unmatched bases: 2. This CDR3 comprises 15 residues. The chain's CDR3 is CASSFTSGGANEQFF. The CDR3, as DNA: TGTGCCAGCAGCTTTACTAGCGGGGGGGCCAATGAGCAGTTCTTC.

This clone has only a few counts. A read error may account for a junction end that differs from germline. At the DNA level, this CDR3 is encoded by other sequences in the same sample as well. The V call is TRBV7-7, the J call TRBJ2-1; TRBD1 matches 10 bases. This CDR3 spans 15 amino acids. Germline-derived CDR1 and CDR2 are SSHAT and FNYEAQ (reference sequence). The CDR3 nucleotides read TGTGCTAGCAGCCTCGGGACAGGGGTTTACAATGAGCAGTTCTTC. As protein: CASSLGTGVYNEQFF.

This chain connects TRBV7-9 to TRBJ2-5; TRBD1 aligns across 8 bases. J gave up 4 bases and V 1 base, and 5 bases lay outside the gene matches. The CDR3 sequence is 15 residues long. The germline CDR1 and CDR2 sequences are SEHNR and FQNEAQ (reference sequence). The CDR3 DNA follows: TGTGCCAGCAGCTTAGGGGCAGGGGGCGTAGAGACCCAGTACTTC. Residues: CASSLGAGGVETQYF.

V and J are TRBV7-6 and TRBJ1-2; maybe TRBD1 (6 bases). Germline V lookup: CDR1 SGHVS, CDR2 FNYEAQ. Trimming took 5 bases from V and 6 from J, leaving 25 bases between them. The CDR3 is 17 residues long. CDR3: CASSSRGIRGTKDGYTF. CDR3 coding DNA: TGTGCCAGCAGCAGCAGGGGCATCCGAGGTACAAAGGATGGCTACACCTTC.

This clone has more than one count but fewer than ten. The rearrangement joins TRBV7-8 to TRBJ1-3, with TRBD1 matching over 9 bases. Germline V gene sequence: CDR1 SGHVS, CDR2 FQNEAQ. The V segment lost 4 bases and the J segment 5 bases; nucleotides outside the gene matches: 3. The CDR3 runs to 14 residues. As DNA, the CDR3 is TGTGCCAGCAGCTGGACAGGGGAAAGAAACACCATATATTTT. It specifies CASSWTGERNTIYF.

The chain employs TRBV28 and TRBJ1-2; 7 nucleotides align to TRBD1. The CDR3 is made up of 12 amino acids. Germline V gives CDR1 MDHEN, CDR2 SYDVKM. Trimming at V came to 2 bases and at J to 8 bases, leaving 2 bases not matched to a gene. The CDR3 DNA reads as TGTGCCAGCAGTTTAGGGACAGAGGGCTACACCTTC. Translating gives CASSLGTEGYTF.

In DNA, the CDR3 is TGTGCCAGCAGCTCGGTCGAGAAACTGTTTTTT. Encoded protein: CASSSVEKLFF. V gene TRBV28 combines with J gene TRBJ1-4; unclear D gene. CDR3 size: 11 residues. The germline V and J ends were trimmed by 6 bases and 11 bases, with 10 bases remaining between them. Germline-derived CDR1 and CDR2 are MDHEN and SYDVKM.

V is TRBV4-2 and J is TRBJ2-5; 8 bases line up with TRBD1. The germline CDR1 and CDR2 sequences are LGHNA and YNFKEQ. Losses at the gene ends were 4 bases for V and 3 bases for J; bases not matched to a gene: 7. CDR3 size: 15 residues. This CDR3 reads CASSPLPTGEETQYF. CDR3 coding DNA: TGTGCCAGCAGCCCCCTCCCGACAGGGGAAGAGACCCAGTACTTC.